These 20 T cell receptor delta chains were sequenced from one sample in a study of Vδ1+ human thymocytes. Study-level points and caveats: Thymic TRG and TRD repertoires appeared highly polyclonal, with Gaussian CDR3 length distributions.

No antigens are known for them. RNA was extracted from the cells and then reverse transcribed. CDR3 amplicons came from multiplex PCR with pooled V-gene forward and constant-region reverse primers. With CATT, TCRdb re-called clones from the multiplex PCR reads. The sample yields 45,000 to 75,000 delta-chain clones, approximately 16% seen once. The source material was Vdelta1+ gamma-delta thymocytes from the thymus. Subset of the sample: FACS-sorted CD3+ TCRalphabeta- TCRVdelta1+ TCRVdelta2- thymocytes. The receptors originated from a girl under three years old who had congenital heart surgery.

This clone was recorded a few times. The chain uses TRDV1 and TRDJ1, with 12 bases aligning to TRDD3. CDR3 size: 22 residues. V shed 0 bases and J 1 base; nucleotides not matched to a gene: 18. From germline, CDR1 is TSWWSYY and CDR2 QGS. The CDR3 sequence is CALGELKSYAGGYAGTTDKLIF. In DNA form, the CDR3 reads TGTGCTCTTGGGGAACTCAAGTCCTACGCTGGGGGATACGCCGGCACCACCGATAAACTCATCTTT.

This clone has just a few counts. The chain couples TRDV1 to TRDJ1, with TRDD3 matching 7 bases. Germline CDR1 is TSWWSYY and CDR2 is QGS. V shed 2 bases and J 0 bases; nucleotides not matched to a gene: 9. This CDR3 has 17 residues. The chain's CDR3 is CALGEASPLGDTDKLIF. The CDR3, as DNA: TGTGCTCTTGGGGAAGCGAGTCCTCTGGGGGACACCGATAAACTCATCTTT.

The chain recombines TRDV1 with TRDJ1, with TRDD3 matching over 8 bases. This CDR3 region has 20 residues. The germline V gene encodes CDR1 TSWWSYY and CDR2 QGS. V was pared by 3 bases and J by 0 bases, with 18 bases of the junction left unmatched. Here the CDR3 DNA reads TGTGCTCTTGGGGAGCTCACTTATTCCTTGCTGGGGGAGTACACCGATAAACTCATCTTT. Translating gives CALGELTYSLLGEYTDKLIF.

The J gene is TRDJ1, the V gene TRDV1; weak D call: TRDD3 (7 bases). The germline CDR1 and CDR2 sequences are TSWWSYY and QGS. The CDR3 sequence is 18 residues long. Trimming took off 9 bases at V and 2 bases at J, with 28 bases between the two ends. CDR3 in DNA: TGTGCTCTCGGTTTCCTATCCCGGATACGCGGGGGGACCGATAAACTCATCTTT. It yields the protein CALGFLSRIRGGTDKLIF.

This clone was observed many times. The chain links TRDV2 to TRDJ1; 9 bases map to TRDD3. Looked up from germline, CDR1 is GEAIGNYY and CDR2 is EKD. Unmatched junction bases numbered 6, after V lost 3 bases and J lost 8 bases. The CDR3 is 13 amino acids. The CDR3 DNA follows: TGTGCCTGTGACGGGCTACTGGGGGAGAAACTCATCTTT. Its protein is CACDGLLGEKLIF.

As concerns this clone: One end of the junction does not line up with germline, which may come from a read error. V is TRDV1 and J is TRDJ1; D unresolved. Germline V lookup: CDR1 TSWWSYY, CDR2 QGS. This CDR3 comprises 18 residues. The DNA for the CDR3 is TGTGCTCTTGGGAGGCCATCGTATCCGTGGTCATACACCGATGAACTCATCTTT. Its protein is CALGRPSYPWSYTDELIF.

This rearrangement joins TRDV1 to TRDJ1; D might be TRDD2 (7 bases). Germline V gene data show CDR1 as TSWWSYY and CDR2 as QGS. CDR3 size: 19 residues. Trimming cost V 2 bases and J 0 bases, with 22 bases left between them. CDR3 coding DNA: TGTGCTCTTGGGGAAATACGTTCCTACGTGGGGGTCAACACCGATAAACTCATCTTT. Amino acid sequence: CALGEIRSYVGVNTDKLIF.

A few counts support this clone. The rearrangement uses TRDV1 and TRDJ1; 7 bases are shared with TRDD3. Germline CDR1 is TSWWSYY and CDR2 is QGS. V dropped 2 bases and J dropped 0; count of bases not matched to a gene: 24. The CDR3 extends over 22 amino acids. The chain's CDR3 is CALGEIPRRTGAVLCYTDKLIF. Written as DNA, the CDR3 is TGTGCTCTTGGGGAAATTCCCAGACGTACTGGGGCTGTTCTCTGTTACACCGATAAACTCATCTTT.

This clone was seen more than once but under ten times. The gene calls are TRDV1 and TRDJ1, with a possible D match to TRDD3 (5 bases). The CDR3 sequence is 17 residues long. CDR1 and CDR2 from the germline V gene are TSWWSYY and QGS. V gave up 3 bases and J gave up 2 bases, with 19 bases separating them. This CDR3 reads CALGDREPAIRTDKLIF. The CDR3 bases are TGTGCTCTTGGGGATCGAGAGCCGGCCATACGGACCGATAAACTCATCTTT.

Comment on this clone: In the same sample, other DNA sequences code for this CDR3. This chain connects TRDV1 to TRDJ1; unclear D gene. With 1 base removed from V and 0 bases from J, the gap between germline ends came to 6 bases. The germline CDR1 and CDR2 sequences are TSWWSYY and QGS. The CDR3 has 14 amino acids. For the CDR3, the DNA is TGTGCTCTTGGGGAACCTCTGTACACCGATAAACTCATCTTT. Translated: CALGEPLYTDKLIF.

This clone was counted at least ten times. The chain uses TRDV2 and TRDJ1; 8 positions agree with TRDD3. Germline V gives CDR1 GEAIGNYY, CDR2 EKD. V trimming: 5 bases; J trimming: 7 bases; junction bases outside the gene matches: 11. The CDR3 sequence is 14 residues long. The CDR3 protein is CACAWGTYGPKLIF. CDR3 sequence (DNA): TGTGCCTGTGCCTGGGGGACTTATGGCCCTAAACTCATCTTT.

V usage is TRDV1 and J usage is TRDJ1, with 9 bases fitting TRDD3. This CDR3 contains 19 residues. Germline CDR1 and CDR2: TSWWSYY and QGS. Trimming at V came to 1 base and at J to 0 bases, leaving 12 bases not matched to a gene. The CDR3 nucleotides are TGTGCTCTTGGGGAACCGGGCCTCTGGGGATACGCGTACACCGATAAACTCATCTTT. It is translated as CALGEPGLWGYAYTDKLIF.

The chain carries TRDV1 and TRDJ1, with 8 bases lining up with TRDD3. After removal of 0 bases from V and 0 bases from J, the junction contained 15 bases not matched to a gene. Germline CDR1 is TSWWSYY and CDR2 is QGS. The CDR3 totals 20 residues. Here the CDR3 reads CALGELEGDTARIYTDKLIF. In DNA, the CDR3 is TGTGCTCTTGGGGAACTAGAAGGGGATACCGCACGTATATACACCGATAAACTCATCTTT.

The chain has TRDV1 and TRDJ1, with 10 nucleotides matching TRDD3. Trimming at V came to 2 bases and at J to 0 bases, leaving 21 bases not matched to a gene. Per germline, CDR1 TSWWSYY and CDR2 QGS. CDR3 size: 22 residues. DNA of the CDR3: TGTGCTCTTGGGGAAGAGTGGTATCTAGGGGGATACGACGGGGAGTACACCGATAAACTCATCTTT. The encoded protein is CALGEEWYLGGYDGEYTDKLIF.

This clone was detected only a few times. The V call is TRDV2, the J call TRDJ1; 13 bases align to TRDD3. CDR1 and CDR2 (germline): GEAIGNYY, EKD. The CDR3 runs 16 residues. V dropped 3 bases and J dropped 4; count of bases not matched to a gene: 7. The CDR3 is CACDPILGDTGDKLIF. The DNA of the CDR3 is TGTGCCTGTGACCCAATACTGGGGGATACGGGCGATAAACTCATCTTT.

There are a few counts of this clone. This chain connects TRDV1 to TRDJ1, with no clear D. Trimming took off 2 bases at V and 7 bases at J, with 17 bases between the two ends. The CDR3 runs 15 residues. Germline V CDR1 and CDR2: TSWWSYY, QGS. The DNA for the CDR3 is TGTGCTCTTGGGGAAATGGAGAGCGGAATGGGTAAACTCATCTTT. Its protein is CALGEMESGMGKLIF.

This clone came up a few times. This rearrangement joins TRDV1 to TRDJ1, with a tentative D call TRDD3 (6 bases). This CDR3 is built from 20 residues. Germline assignment: CDR1 TSWWSYY and CDR2 QGS. V dropped 3 bases and J dropped 0 bases, with 26 bases sitting between them. The CDR3 sequence: CALGEATYWAYLRYTDKLIF. The DNA of the CDR3 is TGTGCTCTTGGGGAGGCTACGTACTGGGCATACTTAAGGTACACCGATAAACTCATCTTT.

The chain combines TRDV1 with TRDJ1; TRDD3 aligns across 11 bases. Germline V lookup: CDR1 TSWWSYY, CDR2 QGS. V trimming: 0 bases; J trimming: 4 bases; junction bases outside the gene matches: 22. This CDR3 contains 22 residues. CDR3 loop: CALGELGPTSVGDTRKSDKLIF. CDR3 in DNA: TGTGCTCTTGGGGAACTAGGTCCTACTTCGGTGGGGGATACGCGTAAGAGCGATAAACTCATCTTT.

This clone was counted only a few times. The chain recombines TRDV1 with TRDJ1; no reliable D call. The CDR3 is 18 amino acids. Germline CDR1 is TSWWSYY and CDR2 is QGS. The germline V and J ends were trimmed by 2 bases and 3 bases, with 22 bases remaining between them. CDR3 sequence (DNA): TGTGCTCTTGGGGAATATGCCCCCAGGGGTGCTGGACCCGATAAACTCATCTTT. Protein product: CALGEYAPRGAGPDKLIF.

This sequence joins TRDV1 and TRDJ1, with D possibly matching TRDD2 (5 bases). V was shortened by 4 bases and J by 3 bases, with 12 bases between the two germline ends. Germline CDR1 TSWWSYY, CDR2 QGS. This CDR3 spans 14 amino acids. DNA of the CDR3: TGTGCTCTTGGGGTCCGTACCCTTCCCGATAAACTCATCTTT. Translated, it gives CALGVRTLPDKLIF.